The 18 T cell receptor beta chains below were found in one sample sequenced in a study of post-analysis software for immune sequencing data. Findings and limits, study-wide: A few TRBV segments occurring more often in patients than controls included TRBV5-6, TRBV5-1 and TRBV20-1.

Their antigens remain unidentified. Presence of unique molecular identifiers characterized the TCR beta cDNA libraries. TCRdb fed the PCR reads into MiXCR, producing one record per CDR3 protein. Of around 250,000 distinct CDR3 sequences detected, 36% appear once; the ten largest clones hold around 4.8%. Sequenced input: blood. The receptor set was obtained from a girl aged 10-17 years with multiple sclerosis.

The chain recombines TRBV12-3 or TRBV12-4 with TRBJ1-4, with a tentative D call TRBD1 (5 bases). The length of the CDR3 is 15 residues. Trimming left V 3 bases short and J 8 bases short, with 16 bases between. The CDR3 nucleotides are TGTGCCAGCAGTTTGGGGGGAGGGGAGCGGGAAAAACTGTTTTTT. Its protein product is CASSLGGGEREKLFF.

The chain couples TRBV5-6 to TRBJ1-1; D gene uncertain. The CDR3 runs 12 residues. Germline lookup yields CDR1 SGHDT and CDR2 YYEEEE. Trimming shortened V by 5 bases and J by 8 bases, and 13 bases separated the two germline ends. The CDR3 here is CASSRAAREAFF. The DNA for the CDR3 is TGTGCCAGCAGTCGGGCCGCCAGGGAAGCTTTCTTT.

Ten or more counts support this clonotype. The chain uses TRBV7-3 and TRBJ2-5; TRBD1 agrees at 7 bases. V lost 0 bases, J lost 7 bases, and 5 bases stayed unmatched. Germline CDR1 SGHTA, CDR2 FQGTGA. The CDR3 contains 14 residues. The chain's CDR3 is CASSLTGTDGTQYF. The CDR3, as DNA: TGTGCCAGCAGCTTAACGGGGACAGATGGGACCCAGTACTTC.

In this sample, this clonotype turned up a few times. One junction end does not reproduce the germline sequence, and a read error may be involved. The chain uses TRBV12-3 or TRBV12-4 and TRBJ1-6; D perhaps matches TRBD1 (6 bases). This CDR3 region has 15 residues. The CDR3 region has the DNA TGTGCCAGCAGTATTCGTCCCAGGGGTAATTCACCCCCCCACTTT. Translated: CASSIRPRGNSPPHF.

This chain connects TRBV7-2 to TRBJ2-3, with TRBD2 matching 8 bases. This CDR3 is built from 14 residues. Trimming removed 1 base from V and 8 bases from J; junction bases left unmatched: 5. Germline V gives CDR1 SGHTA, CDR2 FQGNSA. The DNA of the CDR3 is TGTGCCAGCAGCTTAGTGTCCGGGGGGGGTACGCAGTATTTT. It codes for CASSLVSGGGTQYF. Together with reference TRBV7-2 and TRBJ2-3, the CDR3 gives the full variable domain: GAGVSQSPSNKVTEKGKDVELRCDPISGHTALYWYRQSLGQGLEFLIYFQGNSAPDKSGLPSDRFSAERTGGSVSTLTIQRTQQEDSAVYLCASSLVSGGGTQYFGPGTRLTVL.

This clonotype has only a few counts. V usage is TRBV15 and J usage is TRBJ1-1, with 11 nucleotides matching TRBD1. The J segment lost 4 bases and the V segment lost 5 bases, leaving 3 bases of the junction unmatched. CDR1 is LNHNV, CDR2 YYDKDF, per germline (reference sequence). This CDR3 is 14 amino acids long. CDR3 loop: CATSGGTGGTEAFF. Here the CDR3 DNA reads TGTGCCACCAGCGGGGGGACAGGGGGCACTGAAGCTTTCTTT.

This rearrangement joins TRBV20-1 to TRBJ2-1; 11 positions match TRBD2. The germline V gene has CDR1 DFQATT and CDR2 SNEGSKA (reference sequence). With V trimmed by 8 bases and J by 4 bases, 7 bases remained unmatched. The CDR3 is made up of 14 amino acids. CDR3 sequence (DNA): TGCAGTACCCAAACTAGCGGGAGTTACAATGAGCAGTTCTTC. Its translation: CSTQTSGSYNEQFF.

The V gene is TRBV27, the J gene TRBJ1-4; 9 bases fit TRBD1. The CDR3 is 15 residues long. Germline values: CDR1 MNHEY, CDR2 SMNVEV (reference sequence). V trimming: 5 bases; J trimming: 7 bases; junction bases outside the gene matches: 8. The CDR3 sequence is CASSLSGTGLEKLFF. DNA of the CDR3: TGTGCCAGCAGTCTCTCCGGGACAGGGCTTGAAAAACTGTTTTTT.

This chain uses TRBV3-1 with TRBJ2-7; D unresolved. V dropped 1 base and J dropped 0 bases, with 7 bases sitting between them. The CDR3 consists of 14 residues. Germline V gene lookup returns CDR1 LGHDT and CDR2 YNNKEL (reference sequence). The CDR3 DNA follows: TGTGCCAGCAGCCAAGCGGGTAGCTCCTACGAGCAGTACTTC. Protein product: CASSQAGSSYEQYF.

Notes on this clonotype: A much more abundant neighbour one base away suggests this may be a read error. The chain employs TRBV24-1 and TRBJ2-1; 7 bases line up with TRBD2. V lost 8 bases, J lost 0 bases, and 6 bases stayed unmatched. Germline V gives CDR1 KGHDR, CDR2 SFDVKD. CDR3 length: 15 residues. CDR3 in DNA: TGTGCCACCAACACTAGCGACCCCTCCTACAATGAGCAGTTCTTC. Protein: CATNTSDPSYNEQFF.

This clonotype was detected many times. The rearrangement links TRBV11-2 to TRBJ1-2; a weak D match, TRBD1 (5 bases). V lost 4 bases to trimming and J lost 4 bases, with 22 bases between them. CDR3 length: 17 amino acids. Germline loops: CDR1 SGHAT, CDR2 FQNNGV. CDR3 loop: CASSSNLGRRDPYGYTF. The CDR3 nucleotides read TGTGCCAGCAGCTCTAATCTCGGCAGGCGGGACCCCTATGGCTACACCTTC.

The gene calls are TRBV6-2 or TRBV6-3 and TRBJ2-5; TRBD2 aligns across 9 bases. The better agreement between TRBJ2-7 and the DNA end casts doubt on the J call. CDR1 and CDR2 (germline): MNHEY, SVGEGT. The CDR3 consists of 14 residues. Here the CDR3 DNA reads TGTGCCAGCAGTTCTCCTAGCGGGGACGACGAGCAGTACTTC. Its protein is CASSSPSGDDEQYF.

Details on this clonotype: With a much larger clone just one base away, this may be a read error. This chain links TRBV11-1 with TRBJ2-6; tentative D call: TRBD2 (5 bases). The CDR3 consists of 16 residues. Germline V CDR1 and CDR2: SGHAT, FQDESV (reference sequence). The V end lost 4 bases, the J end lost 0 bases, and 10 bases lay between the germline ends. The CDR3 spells CASSSEAGSGANVLTF. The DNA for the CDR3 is TGTGCCAGCAGCTCGGAGGCGGGCTCTGGGGCCAACGTCCTGACTTTC. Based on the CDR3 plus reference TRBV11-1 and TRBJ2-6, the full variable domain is EAEVAQSPRYKITEKSQAVAFWCDPISGHATLYWYRQILGQGPELLVQFQDESVVDDSQLPKDRFSAERLKGVDSTLKIQPAELGDSAMYLCASSSEAGSGANVLTFGAGSRLTVL.

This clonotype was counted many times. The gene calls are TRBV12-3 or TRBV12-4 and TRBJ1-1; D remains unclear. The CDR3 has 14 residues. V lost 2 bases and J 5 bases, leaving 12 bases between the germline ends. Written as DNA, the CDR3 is TGTGCCAGCAGTTTAACTGGCAGCTGGACTGAAGCTTTCTTT. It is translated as CASSLTGSWTEAFF.

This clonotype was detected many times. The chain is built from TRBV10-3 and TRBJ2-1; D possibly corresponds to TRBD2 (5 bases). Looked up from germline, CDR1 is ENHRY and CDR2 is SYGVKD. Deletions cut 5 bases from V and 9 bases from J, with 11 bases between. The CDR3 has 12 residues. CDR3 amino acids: CAISWPGSEQFF. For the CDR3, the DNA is TGTGCCATCAGTTGGCCGGGGAGTGAGCAGTTCTTC.

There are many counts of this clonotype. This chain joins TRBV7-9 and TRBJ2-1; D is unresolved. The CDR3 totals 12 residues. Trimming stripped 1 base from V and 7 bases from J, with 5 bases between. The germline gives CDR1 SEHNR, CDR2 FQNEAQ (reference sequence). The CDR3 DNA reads TGTGCCAGCAGCTTAGAAAGTAATGAGCAGTTCTTC. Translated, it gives CASSLESNEQFF.

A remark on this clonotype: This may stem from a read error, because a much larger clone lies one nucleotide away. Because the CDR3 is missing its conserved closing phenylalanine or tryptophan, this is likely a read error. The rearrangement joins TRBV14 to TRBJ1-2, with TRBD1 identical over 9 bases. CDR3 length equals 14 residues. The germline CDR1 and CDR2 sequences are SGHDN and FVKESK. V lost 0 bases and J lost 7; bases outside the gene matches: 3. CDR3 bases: TGTGCCAGCAGCCAAGATCGGACAGGGGTTGGCTACACCGTC. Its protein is CASSQDRTGVGYTV.

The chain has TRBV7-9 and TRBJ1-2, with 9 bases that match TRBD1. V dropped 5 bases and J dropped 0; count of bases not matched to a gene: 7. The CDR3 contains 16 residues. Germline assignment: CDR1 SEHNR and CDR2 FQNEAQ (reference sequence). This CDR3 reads CASSPEGQGPNYGYTF. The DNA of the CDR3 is TGTGCCAGCAGCCCCGAGGGACAGGGCCCTAACTATGGCTACACCTTC.